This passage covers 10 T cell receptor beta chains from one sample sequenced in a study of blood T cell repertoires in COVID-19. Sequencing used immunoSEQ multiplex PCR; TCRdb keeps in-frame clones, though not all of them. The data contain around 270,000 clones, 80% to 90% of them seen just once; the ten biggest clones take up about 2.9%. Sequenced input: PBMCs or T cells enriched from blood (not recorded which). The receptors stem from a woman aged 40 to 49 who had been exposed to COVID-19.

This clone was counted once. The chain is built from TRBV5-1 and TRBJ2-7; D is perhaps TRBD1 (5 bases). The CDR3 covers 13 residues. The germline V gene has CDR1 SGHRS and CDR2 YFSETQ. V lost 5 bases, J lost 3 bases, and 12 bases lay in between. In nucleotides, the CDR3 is TGCGCCAGCAGTCCCCCGACAGACTACGAGCAGTACTTC. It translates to CASSPPTDYEQYF. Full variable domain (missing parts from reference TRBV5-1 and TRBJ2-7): KAGVTQTPRYLIKTRGQQVTLSCSPISGHRSVSWYQQTPGQGLQFLFEYFSETQRNKGNFPGRFSGRQFSNSRSEMNVSTLELGDSALYLCASSPPTDYEQYFGPGTRLTVT.

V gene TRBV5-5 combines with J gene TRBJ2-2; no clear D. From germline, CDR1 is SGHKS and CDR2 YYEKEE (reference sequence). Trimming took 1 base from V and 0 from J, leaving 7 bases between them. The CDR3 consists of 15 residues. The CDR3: CASSLLLTNTGELFF. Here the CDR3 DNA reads TGTGCCAGCAGCTTGTTGCTAACGAACACCGGGGAGCTGTTTTTT. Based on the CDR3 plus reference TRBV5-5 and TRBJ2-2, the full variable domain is DAGVTQSPTHLIKTRGQQVTLRCSPISGHKSVSWYQQVLGQGPQFIFQYYEKEERGRGNFPDRFSARQFPNYSSELNVNALLLGDSALYLCASSLLLTNTGELFFGEGSRLTVL.

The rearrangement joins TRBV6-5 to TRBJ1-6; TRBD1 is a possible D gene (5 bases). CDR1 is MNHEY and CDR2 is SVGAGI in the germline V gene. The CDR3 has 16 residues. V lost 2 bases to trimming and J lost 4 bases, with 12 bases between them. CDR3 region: CASSYRGSVYNSPLHF. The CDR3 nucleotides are TGTGCCAGCAGTTACAGGGGCTCCGTTTATAATTCACCCCTCCACTTT.

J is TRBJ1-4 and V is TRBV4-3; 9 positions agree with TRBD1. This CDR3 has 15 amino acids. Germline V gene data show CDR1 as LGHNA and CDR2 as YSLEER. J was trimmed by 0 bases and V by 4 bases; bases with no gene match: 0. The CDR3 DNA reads TGCGCCAGCAGCCGGACAGGGGCAACTAATGAAAAACTGTTTTTT. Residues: CASSRTGATNEKLFF.

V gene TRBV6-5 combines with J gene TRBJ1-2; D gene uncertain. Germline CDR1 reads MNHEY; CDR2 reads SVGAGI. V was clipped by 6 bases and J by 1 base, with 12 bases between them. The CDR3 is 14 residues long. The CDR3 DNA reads TGTGCCAGCAGCTCACCTAGTGGTAACTATGGCTACACCTTC. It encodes CASSSPSGNYGYTF.

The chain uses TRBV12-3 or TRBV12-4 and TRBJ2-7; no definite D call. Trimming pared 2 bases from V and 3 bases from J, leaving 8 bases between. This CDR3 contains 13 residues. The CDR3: CASSLRQDYEQYF. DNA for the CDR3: TGTGCCAGCAGTTTAAGGCAGGACTACGAGCAGTACTTC.

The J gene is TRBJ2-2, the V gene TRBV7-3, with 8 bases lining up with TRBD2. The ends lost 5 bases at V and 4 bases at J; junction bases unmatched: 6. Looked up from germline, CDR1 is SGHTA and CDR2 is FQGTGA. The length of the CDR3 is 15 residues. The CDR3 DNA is TGTGCCAGCAGCCCCGGGACTAGTGGCACCGGGGAGCTGTTTTTT. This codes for CASSPGTSGTGELFF.

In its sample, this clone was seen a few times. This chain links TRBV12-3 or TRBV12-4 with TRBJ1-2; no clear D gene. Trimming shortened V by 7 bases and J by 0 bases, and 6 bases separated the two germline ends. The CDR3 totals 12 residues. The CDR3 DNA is TGTGCCAGCACATCCCCTAACTATGGCTACACCTTC. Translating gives CASTSPNYGYTF.

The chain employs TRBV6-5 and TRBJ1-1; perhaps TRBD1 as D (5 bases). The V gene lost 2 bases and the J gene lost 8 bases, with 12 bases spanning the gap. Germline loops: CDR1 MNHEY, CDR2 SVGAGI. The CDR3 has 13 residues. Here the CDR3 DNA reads TGTGCCAGCAGTTACGGGGCAACGTACGAAGCTTTCTTT. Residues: CASSYGATYEAFF.

CDR3 nucleotides: TGTGCCAGTAACCCTTTCGGGGGGGCAGCCTATAGCAATCAGCCCCAGCATTTT. Protein: CASNPFGGAAYSNQPQHF. This chain links TRBV19 with TRBJ1-5; D is perhaps TRBD1 (6 bases). Germline V gives CDR1 LNHDA, CDR2 SQIVND (reference sequence). The CDR3 loop spans 18 amino acids. V was clipped by 7 bases and J by 0 bases, with 22 bases between them.